These 32 T cell receptor beta chains were sequenced from one sample in a study of blood T cell repertoires in COVID-19. The assay was immunoSEQ multiplex PCR, and TCRdb's table has in-frame clones only and misses some. Of roughly 250,000 clones in the sample, 80% to 90% are singletons; the top ten hold 2.4%. Sequencing was carried out using PBMCs or T cells enriched from blood (not recorded which). These receptors were collected from a woman aged 18-29 years who had recovered from COVID-19.

The DNA of the CDR3 is TGTGCCTCCGGGAAGACTAGCGGGGAGGGCACAGATACGCAGTATTTT. The encoded protein is CASGKTSGEGTDTQYF. V usage is TRBV10-3 and J usage is TRBJ2-3; the match to TRBD2 covers 11 bases. CDR1 is ENHRY, CDR2 SYGVKD, per germline. The CDR3 has 16 amino acids. V shed 11 bases, J shed 1 base, and the junction held 11 bases outside the gene matches.

The rearrangement uses TRBV14 and TRBJ1-1, with a possible D match to TRBD1 (5 bases). V dropped 1 base and J dropped 11 bases, with 14 bases sitting between them. CDR1 SGHDN and CDR2 FVKESK come from the germline V gene. The CDR3 is made up of 13 amino acids. CDR3 sequence reads: CASSQVPGGSAFF. The CDR3, as DNA: TGTGCCAGCAGCCAAGTACCCGGGGGATCGGCTTTCTTT.

The CDR3 DNA follows: TGCGCCAGCAGCCCTTGGACTAGCGGGGGGGCCACAGATACGCAGTATTTT. Protein sequence: CASSPWTSGGATDTQYF. The chain joins TRBV5-1 to TRBJ2-3, with 15 bases fitting TRBD2. The CDR3 spans 17 residues. Germline V CDR1 and CDR2: SGHRS, YFSETQ. V was clipped by 4 bases and J by 2 bases; unmatched bases: 5.

This sequence joins TRBV11-3 and TRBJ1-2; the D gene is possibly TRBD1 (5 bases). This CDR3 is built from 16 residues. Trimming took off 2 bases at V and 4 bases at J, with 17 bases between the two ends. The germline gives CDR1 SGHNT, CDR2 YENEEA. The CDR3 bases are TGTGCCAGCAGCTTACCGGGACTGTTATGGCCCTATGGCTACACCTTC. The encoded protein is CASSLPGLLWPYGYTF.

The CDR3 nucleotides are TGTGCCAGCAGTCGCGGCAGGGCCGGTTCACCCCTCCACTTT. It translates to CASSRGRAGSPLHF. The chain employs TRBV6-5 and TRBJ1-6, with D possibly TRBD1 on 5 matching bases. Germline CDR1 and CDR2: MNHEY and SVGAGI. The CDR3 extends over 14 amino acids. With 5 bases removed from V and 9 bases from J, the gap between germline ends came to 14 bases.

The chain has TRBV6-1 and TRBJ1-2, with D possibly being TRBD1 (5 bases). V lost 2 bases and J 8 bases, leaving 15 bases between the germline ends. Germline-derived CDR1 and CDR2 are MNHNS and SASEGT. This CDR3 spans 14 amino acids. CDR3 in DNA: TGTGCCAGCAGTGAACTAAAGGGGATAGGAGGCTACACCTTC. It is translated as CASSELKGIGGYTF.

The chain joins TRBV5-1 to TRBJ1-1, with 7 nucleotides matching TRBD1. Germline V gene lookup returns CDR1 SGHRS and CDR2 YFSETQ. V gave up 4 bases and J gave up 1 base; unmatched junction bases: 10. The CDR3 loop spans 16 amino acids. The CDR3 sequence is CASSPLRTGGNTEAFF. CDR3 sequence (DNA): TGCGCCAGCAGCCCCCTACGGACAGGAGGGAACACTGAAGCTTTCTTT.

V gene TRBV4-1 combines with J gene TRBJ1-4, with D possibly matching TRBD1 (6 bases). CDR1 and CDR2 (germline): MGHRA, YSYEKL. Trimming removed 4 bases from V and 8 bases from J, with 17 bases in between. The CDR3 covers 15 residues. The CDR3: CASSPPPGGKEKLFF. CDR3 sequence (DNA): TGCGCCAGCAGCCCCCCCCCGGGGGGCAAGGAAAAACTGTTTTTT.

The genes are TRBV4-1 and TRBJ2-7, with TRBD1 matching 10 bases. The CDR3 is 15 amino acids. Germline loops: CDR1 MGHRA, CDR2 YSYEKL. Trimming removed 3 bases from V and 2 bases from J; junction bases left unmatched: 4. The CDR3: CASSHAGTGAYEQYF. In DNA, the CDR3 is TGCGCCAGCAGCCATGCCGGGACAGGGGCCTACGAGCAGTACTTC.

This clone was seen a handful of times. The chain has TRBV27 and TRBJ2-7; unclear D gene. V was cut by 10 bases and J by 3 bases, with 10 bases left in between. The CDR3 is made up of 11 amino acids. Germline V gives CDR1 MNHEY, CDR2 SMNVEV (reference sequence). The CDR3 protein is CATLAGYEQYF. The CDR3 DNA is TGTGCCACCCTTGCAGGCTACGAGCAGTACTTC.

The chain joins TRBV19 to TRBJ1-1; perhaps TRBD1 as D (5 bases). Per the germline V gene, CDR1 is LNHDA and CDR2 is SQIVND (reference sequence). Deletions cut 6 bases from V and 2 bases from J, with 16 bases between. There are 15 residues in the CDR3. The CDR3 coding sequence is TGTGCCAGTAGCCCATCGGGGGACGGTAACACTGAAGCTTTCTTT. This gives the protein CASSPSGDGNTEAFF.

The chain uses TRBV11-2 and TRBJ1-3; tentatively, D is TRBD1 (5 bases). CDR3 length: 15 residues. The V end lost 1 base, the J end lost 4 bases, and 11 bases lay between the germline ends. Germline values: CDR1 SGHAT, CDR2 FQNNGV. DNA of the CDR3: TGTGCCAGCAGCTTAGTAGTGGGGCCCGGAAACACCATATATTTT. Residues: CASSLVVGPGNTIYF. Full variable domain (remainder filled in from reference TRBV11-2 and TRBJ1-3): EAGVAQSPRYKIIEKRQSVAFWCNPISGHATLYWYQQILGQGPKLLIQFQNNGVVDDSQLPKDRFSAERLKGVDSTLKIQPAKLEDSAVYLCASSLVVGPGNTIYFGEGSWLTVV.

The chain employs TRBV2 and TRBJ2-5; 13 bases fit TRBD2. CDR1 and CDR2 from the germline V gene are SNHLY and FYNNEI. J lost 5 bases, V lost 7 bases, and 10 bases had no gene match. This CDR3 contains 16 residues. In DNA, the CDR3 is TGTGCCAGCATCGGACTAGCGGGGGAGCTTTTGGAGACCCAGTACTTC. As protein: CASIGLAGELLETQYF.

The chain uses TRBV5-6 and TRBJ2-2; tentative D call: TRBD1 (6 bases). V was clipped by 4 bases and J by 5 bases, with 15 bases between them. Germline assignment: CDR1 SGHDT and CDR2 YYEEEE. The CDR3 extends over 15 amino acids. This CDR3 is CASSHTDRLTGELFF. The CDR3 nucleotides are TGTGCCAGCAGCCATACGGACAGACTAACCGGGGAGCTGTTTTTT.

This chain connects TRBV3-1 (or the pseudogene TRBV3-2) to TRBJ1-4, with D unclear. The V gene's germline CDR1 is LGHDT and CDR2 YNNKEL (reference sequence). The CDR3 totals 14 residues. V was shortened by 2 bases and J by 8 bases, with 12 bases between the two germline ends. CDR3 loop: CASSQNGVGEKLFF. In DNA form, the CDR3 reads TGTGCCAGCAGCCAAAACGGGGTTGGGGAAAAACTGTTTTTT.

The rearrangement links TRBV5-1 to TRBJ1-1; 9 bases agree with TRBD1. CDR1 and CDR2 (germline): SGHRS, YFSETQ. Losses at the gene ends were 5 bases for V and 4 bases for J; bases not matched to a gene: 9. The CDR3 totals 15 residues. The CDR3 region is CASRPTGGGGTEAFF. The DNA of the CDR3 is TGCGCCAGCAGACCCACAGGGGGCGGGGGCACTGAAGCTTTCTTT.

As for this clone: An end of the junction does not agree with germline; a read error may underlie this. The chain employs TRBV29-1 and TRBJ2-1; maybe TRBD1 (6 bases). The germline V gene has CDR1 SQVTM and CDR2 ANQGSEA. The CDR3 has 13 residues. The CDR3 nucleotides are TGCAGCGTCGAAGGACAGACCGCTCATGAGCAGTTCTTC. It is translated as CSVEGQTAHEQFF.

The V gene is TRBV11-3, the J gene TRBJ1-1; 7 positions agree with TRBD1. V dropped 5 bases and J dropped 8; count of bases not matched to a gene: 8. Germline-derived CDR1 and CDR2 are SGHNT and YENEEA. This CDR3 spans 13 amino acids. CDR3 residues: CASSPRDSSEAFF. DNA for the CDR3: TGTGCCAGCAGCCCCAGGGACAGCTCCGAAGCTTTCTTT.

The V gene is TRBV4-2, the J gene TRBJ2-5; 9 bases map to TRBD1. This CDR3 has 17 residues. Germline V gene lookup returns CDR1 LGHNA and CDR2 YNFKEQ. The ends lost 0 bases at V and 5 bases at J; junction bases unmatched: 10. The CDR3, as DNA: TGTGCCAGCAGCCAAGAGCAACAGGGGGCTGATCGGGAGACCCAGTACTTC. Protein sequence: CASSQEQQGADRETQYF.

The chain employs TRBV2 and TRBJ2-7; weak D call: TRBD1 (6 bases). The CDR3 has 12 residues. Germline V gene lookup returns CDR1 SNHLY and CDR2 FYNNEI. Trimming cost V 6 bases and J 8 bases, with 14 bases left between them. CDR3 bases: TGTGCCAGCAGCATGGGGACACACAAGCAGTACTTC. Translation gives CASSMGTHKQYF. The full variable domain, in which reference TRBV2 and TRBJ2-7 provide the parts outside the CDR3, is EPEVTQTPSHQVTQMGQEVILRCVPISNHLYFYWYRQILGQKVEFLVSFYNNEISEKSEIFDDQFSVERPDGSNFTLKIRSTKLEDSAMYFCASSMGTHKQYFGPGTRLTVT.

This chain connects TRBV19 to TRBJ1-2, with 11 bases lining up with TRBD1. The V and J ends lost 3 bases and 4 bases, in that order; junction bases with no gene match: 10. Germline CDR1 reads LNHDA; CDR2 reads SQIVND (reference sequence). The CDR3 covers 17 residues. This CDR3 is CASSIGLGQGAGYGYTF. DNA of the CDR3: TGTGCCAGTAGTATCGGTCTTGGACAGGGGGCTGGCTATGGCTACACCTTC. The variable domain in full, completed from reference TRBV19 and TRBJ1-2, reads DGGITQSPKYLFRKEGQNVTLSCEQNLNHDAMYWYRQDPGQGLRLIYYSQIVNDFQKGDIAEGYSVSREKKESFPLTVTSAQKNPTAFYLCASSIGLGQGAGYGYTFGSGTRLTVV.

The V and J genes are TRBV19 and TRBJ1-2; D is undetermined. Germline loops: CDR1 LNHDA, CDR2 SQIVND (reference sequence). V shed 4 bases and J shed 0 bases, with 6 bases lying between them. CDR3 length: 13 residues. The CDR3 DNA reads as TGTGCCAGTAGTAGGTCGGCTAACTATGGCTACACCTTC. It codes for CASSRSANYGYTF.

J is TRBJ1-1 and V is TRBV5-1, with D possibly TRBD1 on 5 matching bases. CDR1 SGHRS and CDR2 YFSETQ come from the germline V gene. Trimming removed 0 bases at V and 10 bases at J, with 19 bases between. CDR3 length equals 15 residues. The DNA for the CDR3 is TGCGCCAGCAGCTTGGATGGGGCCCTCCTGTCCCGAGCTTTCTTT. This encodes CASSLDGALLSRAFF. Supplemented by reference TRBV5-1 and TRBJ1-1, the full variable domain reads KAGVTQTPRYLIKTRGQQVTLSCSPISGHRSVSWYQQTPGQGLQFLFEYFSETQRNKGNFPGRFSGRQFSNSRSEMNVSTLELGDSALYLCASSLDGALLSRAFFGQGTRLTVV.

This clone has only one observation. This chain connects TRBV5-6 to TRBJ1-1; D gene uncertain. The CDR3 sequence is 11 residues long. V lost 7 bases and J 0 bases, leaving 4 bases between the germline ends. Per the germline V gene, CDR1 is SGHDT and CDR2 is YYEEEE. The CDR3 is CASFLNTEAFF. DNA for the CDR3: TGTGCCAGCTTCTTGAACACTGAAGCTTTCTTT.

The V gene is TRBV9, the J gene TRBJ2-7; 8 positions agree with TRBD1. Per the germline V gene, CDR1 is SGDLS and CDR2 is YYNGEE. The CDR3 spans 15 residues. J lost 2 bases, V lost 3 bases, and 7 bases had no gene match. This chain's CDR3 is CASSEGQGSPYEQYF. In nucleotides, the CDR3 is TGTGCCAGCAGCGAAGGACAGGGCTCTCCCTACGAGCAGTACTTC. Full variable domain (missing parts from reference TRBV9 and TRBJ2-7): DSGVTQTPKHLITATGQRVTLRCSPRSGDLSVYWYQQSLDQGLQFLIQYYNGEERAKGNILERFSAQQFPDLHSELNLSSLELGDSALYFCASSEGQGSPYEQYFGPGTRLTVT.

The J gene is TRBJ2-7, the V gene TRBV4-1, with a weak D call TRBD2 (6 bases). With 4 bases removed from V and 4 bases from J, the gap between germline ends came to 32 bases. Germline CDR1 MGHRA, CDR2 YSYEKL. This CDR3 is built from 20 residues. CDR3 residues: CASSLFRPPDGGRLSYEQYF. CDR3 DNA sequence: TGCGCCAGCAGCCTCTTTAGACCACCGGACGGGGGTCGGCTATCTTACGAGCAGTACTTC.

The gene calls are TRBV3-1 (or the pseudogene TRBV3-2) and TRBJ2-5, with D possibly being TRBD1 (6 bases). In germline, CDR1 is LGHDT, CDR2 YNNKEL (reference sequence). CDR3 length equals 15 residues. The germline V and J ends were trimmed by 1 base and 7 bases, with 16 bases remaining between them. The CDR3 DNA reads as TGTGCCAGCAGCCAAGGAAGACCAGGGGCGGGGACCCAGTACTTC. Encoded protein: CASSQGRPGAGTQYF.

The gene calls are TRBV10-3 and TRBJ1-5; D unclear. This CDR3 comprises 14 residues. Deletions cut 3 bases from V and 0 bases from J, with 6 bases between. CDR1 is ENHRY and CDR2 is SYGVKD in the germline V gene. The CDR3 protein is CAISDGLSNQPQHF. In nucleotides, the CDR3 is TGTGCCATCAGTGATGGACTTAGCAATCAGCCCCAGCATTTT.

This clone came up once. The V gene is TRBV23-1, the J gene TRBJ2-5; 14 nucleotides line up with TRBD2. TRBV23-1 is identified as an open reading frame with a role that is uncertain. V trimming: 7 bases; J trimming: 1 base; junction bases outside the gene matches: 11. This CDR3 comprises 18 residues. The CDR3 DNA is TGCGCCAGCACCGACGGACTAGCGGGGGGTTCCCCCCAAGAGACCCAGTACTTC. This codes for CASTDGLAGGSPQETQYF.

The V gene is TRBV10-2, the J gene TRBJ2-5, with TRBD2 matching 11 bases. The CDR3 has 16 residues. J lost 5 bases, V lost 6 bases, and 11 bases had no gene match. Germline-derived CDR1 and CDR2 are WSHSY and SAAADI. In DNA form, the CDR3 reads TGCGCCAGCAGGGTAGCGGGGGGGGTAGCCCACGAGACCCAGTACTTC. Its protein is CASRVAGGVAHETQYF.

V is TRBV7-9 and J is TRBJ1-1; D ambiguous. CDR3 size: 15 residues. V was cut by 0 bases and J by 5 bases, with 13 bases left in between. CDR1 is SEHNR, CDR2 FQNEAQ, per germline (reference sequence). The CDR3 region is CASSLAREGRTEAFF. The CDR3 DNA reads as TGTGCCAGCAGCTTAGCGCGGGAGGGAAGGACTGAAGCTTTCTTT.

This sequence joins TRBV18 and TRBJ1-1; 7 positions agree with TRBD1. Unmatched junction bases numbered 2, after V lost 3 bases and J lost 7 bases. This CDR3 has 12 residues. Germline V lookup: CDR1 KGHSH, CDR2 LQKENI. CDR3 sequence: CASSPGQSEAFF. CDR3 bases: TGTGCCAGCTCACCGGGACAGAGTGAAGCTTTCTTT.